This T cell receptor beta chain was retrieved from a study of T-cell reconstitution after alpha-beta-depleted transplantation in children. Notes on the study in general: Some patients' high day-60 TCRbeta diversity was traced to surviving recipient T cells and thymic progenitors. When one year had passed after transplant, most T-cell counts and diversity came from newly produced T cells. Reportedly, alpha-beta T cells present about two months post-transplant originated from several hundred expanded clones of graft origin.

There are 12 residues in the CDR3. Trimming shortened V by 10 bases and J by 9 bases, and 18 bases separated the two germline ends. A TCRbeta library incorporating unique molecular identifiers was prepared. TCRdb fed the PCR reads into MiXCR, producing one record per CDR3 protein. The sample records hundreds of thousands of distinct CDR3 sequences, roughly a tenth being singletons. In its sample, this clonotype was seen many times. Its cognate antigen is unknown. The receptor comes from a child aged 2 to 10 with inherited bone marrow failure, due to receive a stem cell transplant. The V gene is TRBV23-1, the J gene TRBJ2-5, with TRBD1 as a possible D gene (6 bases). TRBV23-1 is given ORF status, its function remaining uncertain. The source was PBMCs, collected before TCRalphabeta/CD19-depleted stem cell transplant. CDR3: CAIQDASGAQYF. CDR3 DNA: TGCGCCATACAGGACGCTTCAGGGGCCCAGTACTTC.